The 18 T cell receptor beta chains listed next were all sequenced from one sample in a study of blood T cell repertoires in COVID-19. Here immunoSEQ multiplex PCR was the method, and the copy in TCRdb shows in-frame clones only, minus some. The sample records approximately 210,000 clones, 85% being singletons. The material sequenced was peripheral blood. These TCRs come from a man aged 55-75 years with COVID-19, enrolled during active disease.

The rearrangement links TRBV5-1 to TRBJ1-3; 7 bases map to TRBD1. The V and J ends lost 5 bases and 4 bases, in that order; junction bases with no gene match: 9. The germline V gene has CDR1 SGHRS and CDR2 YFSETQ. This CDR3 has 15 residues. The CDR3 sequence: CASSPGQHVGNTIYF. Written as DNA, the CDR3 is TGCGCCAGCAGTCCGGGACAGCACGTAGGAAACACCATATATTTT.

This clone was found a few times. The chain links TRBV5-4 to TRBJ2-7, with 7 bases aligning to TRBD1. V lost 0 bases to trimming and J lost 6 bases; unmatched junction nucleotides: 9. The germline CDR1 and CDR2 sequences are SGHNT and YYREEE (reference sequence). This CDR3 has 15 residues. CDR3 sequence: CASSLETGLTGEQYF. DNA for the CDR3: TGTGCCAGCAGCTTGGAGACAGGGTTAACGGGCGAGCAGTACTTC. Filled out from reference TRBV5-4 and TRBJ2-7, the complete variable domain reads ETGVTQSPTHLIKTRGQQVTLRCSSQSGHNTVSWYQQALGQGPQFIFQYYREEENGRGNFPPRFSGLQFPNYSSELNVNALELDDSALYLCASSLETGLTGEQYFGPGTRLTVT.

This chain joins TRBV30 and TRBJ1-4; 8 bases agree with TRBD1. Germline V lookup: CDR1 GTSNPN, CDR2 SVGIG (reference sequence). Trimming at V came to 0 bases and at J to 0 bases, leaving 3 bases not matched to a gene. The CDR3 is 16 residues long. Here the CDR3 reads CAWSVTGGATNEKLFF. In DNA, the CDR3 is TGTGCCTGGAGTGTTACAGGGGGTGCAACTAATGAAAAACTGTTTTTT.

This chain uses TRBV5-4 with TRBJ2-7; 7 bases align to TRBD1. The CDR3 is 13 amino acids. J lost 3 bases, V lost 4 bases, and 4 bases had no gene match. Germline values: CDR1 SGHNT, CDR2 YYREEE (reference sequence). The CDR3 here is CASSIDRVYEQYF. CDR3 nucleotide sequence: TGTGCCAGCAGCATTGACAGGGTCTACGAGCAGTACTTC.

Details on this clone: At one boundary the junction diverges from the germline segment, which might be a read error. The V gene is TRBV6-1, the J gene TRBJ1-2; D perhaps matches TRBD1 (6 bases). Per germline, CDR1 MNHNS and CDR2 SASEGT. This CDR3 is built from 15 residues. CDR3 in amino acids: CASTESTGNSRGYTF. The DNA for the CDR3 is TGTGCCAGCACTGAATCAACAGGGAATTCGAGAGGCTACACCTTC.

For the CDR3, the DNA is TGTGCCAGCAGTTCCTCAGTTGGCTACACCTTC. Its translation: CASSSSVGYTF. The rearrangement links TRBV28 to TRBJ1-2; D gene unclear. The CDR3 is 11 amino acids. Germline V gene lookup returns CDR1 MDHEN and CDR2 SYDVKM. V was clipped by 4 bases and J by 7 bases, with 7 bases between them.

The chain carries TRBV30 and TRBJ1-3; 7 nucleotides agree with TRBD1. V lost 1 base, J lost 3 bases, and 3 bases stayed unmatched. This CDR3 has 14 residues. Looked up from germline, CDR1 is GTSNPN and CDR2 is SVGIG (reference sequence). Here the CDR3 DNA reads TGTGCCTGGAGTGACAGGGGAGGTGGAAACACCATATATTTT. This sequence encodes CAWSDRGGGNTIYF.

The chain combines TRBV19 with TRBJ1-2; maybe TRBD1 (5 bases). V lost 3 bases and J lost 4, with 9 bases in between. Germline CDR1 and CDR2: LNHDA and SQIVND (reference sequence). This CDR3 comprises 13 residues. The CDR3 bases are TGTGCCAGTAGTATCCCGCAGGGCTATGGCTACACCTTC. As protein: CASSIPQGYGYTF.

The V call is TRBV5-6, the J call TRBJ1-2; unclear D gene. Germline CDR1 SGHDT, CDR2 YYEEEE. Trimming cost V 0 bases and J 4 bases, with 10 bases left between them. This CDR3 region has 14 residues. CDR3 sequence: CASSLETTVYGYTF. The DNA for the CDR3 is TGTGCCAGCAGCTTGGAGACAACTGTCTATGGCTACACCTTC.

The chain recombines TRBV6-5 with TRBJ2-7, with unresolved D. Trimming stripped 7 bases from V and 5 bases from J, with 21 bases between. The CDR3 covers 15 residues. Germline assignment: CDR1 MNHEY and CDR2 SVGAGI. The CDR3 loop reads CASNLRLTSDNEQYF. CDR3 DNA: TGTGCCAGCAACCTAAGACTCACAAGCGATAACGAGCAGTACTTC.

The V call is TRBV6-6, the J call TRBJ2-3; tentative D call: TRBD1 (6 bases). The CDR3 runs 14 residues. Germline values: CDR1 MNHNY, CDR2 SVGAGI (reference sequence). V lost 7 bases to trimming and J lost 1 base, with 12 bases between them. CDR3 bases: TGTGCCAGCACCCCCGCAGGGGGCACAGATACGCAGTATTTT. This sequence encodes CASTPAGGTDTQYF.

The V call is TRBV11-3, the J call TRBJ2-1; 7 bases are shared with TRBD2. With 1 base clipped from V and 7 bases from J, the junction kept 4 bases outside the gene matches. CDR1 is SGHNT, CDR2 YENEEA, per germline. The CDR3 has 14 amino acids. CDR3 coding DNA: TGTGCCAGCAGCTTAGTTCCCGGGAGGAATGAGCAGTTCTTC. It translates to CASSLVPGRNEQFF.

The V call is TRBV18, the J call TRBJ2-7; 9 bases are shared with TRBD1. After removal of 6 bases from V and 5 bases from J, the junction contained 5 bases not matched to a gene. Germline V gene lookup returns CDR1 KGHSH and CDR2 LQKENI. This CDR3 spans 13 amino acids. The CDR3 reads CASSGQGSHEQYF. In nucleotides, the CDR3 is TGTGCCAGCTCGGGACAGGGATCTCACGAGCAGTACTTC.

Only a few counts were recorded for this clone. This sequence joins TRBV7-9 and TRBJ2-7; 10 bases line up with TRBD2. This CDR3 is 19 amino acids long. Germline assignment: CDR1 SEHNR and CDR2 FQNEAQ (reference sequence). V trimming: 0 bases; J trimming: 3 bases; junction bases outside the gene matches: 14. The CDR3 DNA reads TGTGCCAGCAGCTTAGCCCACAGGAAGATAGCGGGAGGACACTACGAGCAGTACTTC. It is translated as CASSLAHRKIAGGHYEQYF. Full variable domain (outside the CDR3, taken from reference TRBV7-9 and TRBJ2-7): DTGVSQNPRHKITKRGQNVTFRCDPISEHNRLYWYRQTLGQGPEFLTYFQNEAQLEKSRLLSDRFSAERPKGSFSTLEIQRTEQGDSAMYLCASSLAHRKIAGGHYEQYFGPGTRLTVT.

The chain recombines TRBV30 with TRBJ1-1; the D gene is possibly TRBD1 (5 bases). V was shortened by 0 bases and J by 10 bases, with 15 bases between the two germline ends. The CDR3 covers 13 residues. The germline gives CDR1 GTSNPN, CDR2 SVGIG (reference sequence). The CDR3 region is CAWSVQGALGAFF. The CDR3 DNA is TGTGCCTGGAGTGTACAAGGGGCCCTCGGAGCTTTCTTT.

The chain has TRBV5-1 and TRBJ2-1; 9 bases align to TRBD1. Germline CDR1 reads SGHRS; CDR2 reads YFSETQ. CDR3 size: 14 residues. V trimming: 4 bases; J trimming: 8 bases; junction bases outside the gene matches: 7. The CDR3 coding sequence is TGCGCCAGCAGCCCCGGACAGGGGAGCGATGAGCAGTTCTTC. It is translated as CASSPGQGSDEQFF. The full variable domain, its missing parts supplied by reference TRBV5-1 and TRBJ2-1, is KAGVTQTPRYLIKTRGQQVTLSCSPISGHRSVSWYQQTPGQGLQFLFEYFSETQRNKGNFPGRFSGRQFSNSRSEMNVSTLELGDSALYLCASSPGQGSDEQFFGPGTRLTVL.

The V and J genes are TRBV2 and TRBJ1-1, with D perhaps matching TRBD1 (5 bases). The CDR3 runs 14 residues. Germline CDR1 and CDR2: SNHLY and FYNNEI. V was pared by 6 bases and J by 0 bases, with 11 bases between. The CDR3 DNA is TGTGCCAGCAGAGTCGACAGCATGAACACTGAAGCTTTCTTT. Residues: CASRVDSMNTEAFF.

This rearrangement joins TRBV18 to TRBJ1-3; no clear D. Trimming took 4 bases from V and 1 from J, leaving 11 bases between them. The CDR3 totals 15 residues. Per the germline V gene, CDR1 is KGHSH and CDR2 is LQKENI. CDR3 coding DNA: TGTGCCAGCTCACGGTTGGTGACTTCTGGAAACACCATATATTTT. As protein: CASSRLVTSGNTIYF.